The following is a TCR beta chain sequence with its context. Only in-frame clones appear in the TCRdb table, and some are missing; sequencing was by immunoSEQ multiplex PCR. The table has over 400,000 clones, around four fifths seen once. This entry belongs to a study of shared clonotypes between healthy human individuals. This clonotype originated in a woman aged 35 to 49 in good health. Some clones in this sample may be carry-over from other donors' samples. Sequencing used PBMCs.

The CDR3 here is CASIKTGLDTEAFF. Here the CDR3 DNA reads TGTGCCAGCATTAAGACAGGGTTGGACACTGAAGCTTTCTTT. V gene TRBV6-1 combines with J gene TRBJ1-1; 7 bases align to TRBD1. Trimming removed 7 bases from V and 3 bases from J; junction bases left unmatched: 8. CDR3 size: 14 residues. CDR1 and CDR2 from the germline V gene are MNHNS and SASEGT.